Listed below are T cell receptor beta chains from one sample, sequenced in a study of T cell repertoires in cytomegalovirus infection. These receptors have no known antigen. TCRdb reanalysed the reads using MiXCR and keeps one entry per CDR3 protein. This sample has approximately 270,000 distinct CDR3 sequences, with around 20% found just once. Specimen: cultured PBMCs, collected from culture after CMV antigen stimulation. The receptors here all came from a human donor in good health (CMV status not recorded). Some clones in this sample may be carry-over from other donors' samples. Each CDR3 is given with its conserved first and last residue. D genes are given only for firm matches. Only part of the rows carry a size: once, few, many, or a class if the clone is expanded.

CDR3 protein,CDR3 DNA,D gene,clone size,V gene,J gene
CASSIPGQGYNEQFF,TGTGCCAGCAGTATCCCGGGACAGGGCTACAATGAGCAGTTCTTC,TRBD1,few,TRBV27,TRBJ2-1
CASSLWPSESNTGELFF,TGTGCCAGCAGCTTATGGCCGTCCGAATCGAACACCGGGGAGCTGTTTTTT,NA,many,TRBV7-2,TRBJ2-2
CASSYSSIGGWFTEAFF,TGTGCCAGCAGTTACTCGAGTATAGGAGGATGGTTCACTGAAGCTTTCTTT,NA,NA,TRBV6-2/TRBV6-3,TRBJ1-1
CAISDLGVYGYTF,TGTGCCATCAGTGATCTGGGGGTGTATGGCTACACCTTC,NA,NA,TRBV10-3,TRBJ1-2
CASSLLAGGNEQFF,TGTGCCAGCAGCTTGCTAGCGGGAGGCAATGAGCAGTTCTTC,TRBD2,many,TRBV7-6,TRBJ2-1
CASSQIGGSEGGRTGELFF,TGCGCCAGCAGCCAGATCGGGGGGAGCGAAGGGGGTCGAACCGGGGAGCTGTTTTTT,NA,few,TRBV4-1,TRBJ2-2
CASKVGLDYNEQFF,TGTGCCAGCAAGGTCGGGCTGGACTACAATGAGCAGTTCTTC,NA,NA,TRBV7-2,TRBJ2-1
CASSHAGGRNEQFF,TGTGCCAGTAGCCACGCGGGAGGGCGGAATGAGCAGTTCTTC,TRBD2,many,TRBV19,TRBJ2-1
CASSLSSGRAWAKNIQYF,TGTGCCAGCAGCTTATCCAGCGGGAGGGCCTGGGCCAAAAACATTCAGTACTTC,TRBD2,few,TRBV5-4,TRBJ2-4
CATSDREEQETQYF,TGTGCCACCAGTGATCGGGAGGAACAAGAGACCCAGTACTTC,TRBD2,few,TRBV24-1,TRBJ2-5
CASSRQGAGETQYF,TGTGCCAGCAGCCGACAGGGGGCAGGGGAGACCCAGTACTTC,TRBD1,many,TRBV7-2,TRBJ2-5
CASSLRSGERETQYF,TGTGCCAGCAGCTTAAGATCGGGAGAACGAGAGACCCAGTACTTC,NA,many,TRBV7-2,TRBJ2-5
CSVVLPGTSYNEQFF,TGCAGCGTTGTTTTGCCGGGGACCTCCTACAATGAGCAGTTCTTC,NA,few,TRBV29-1,TRBJ2-1
CASSPGQWGLEQYF,TGTGCCAGCAGTCCGGGACAGTGGGGGCTCGAGCAGTACTTC,TRBD1,many,TRBV28,TRBJ2-7
CSAQGYEKLFF,TGCAGCGCCCAAGGATATGAAAAACTGTTTTTT,NA,NA,TRBV29-1,TRBJ1-4
CASSVAGTGDTDTQYF,TGTGCCAGCAGTGTAGCCGGGACAGGAGACACAGATACGCAGTATTTT,TRBD1,medium-sized,TRBV12-3/TRBV12-4,TRBJ2-3
CASSLEIKPYEQYF,TGTGCCAGCAGCTTAGAAATAAAACCCTACGAGCAGTACTTC,NA,few,TRBV7-9,TRBJ2-7
CASSRAGGGMSYNEQFF,TGTGCCAGCAGCCGAGCGGGAGGGGGGATGTCCTACAATGAGCAGTTCTTC,TRBD2,few,TRBV5-4,TRBJ2-1
CASSFPGGETQYF,TGTGCCAGCAGTTTCCCAGGGGGGGAGACCCAGTACTTC,NA,NA,TRBV6-5,TRBJ2-5
CASSLGSEIQYEQYF,TGTGCCAGCAGCTTAGGCTCAGAGATTCAGTACGAGCAGTACTTC,NA,many,TRBV7-2,TRBJ2-7
CASSLFERNTEAFF,TGTGCCAGCAGCTTATTCGAGAGAAACACTGAAGCTTTCTTT,NA,many,TRBV7-8,TRBJ1-1
CASSHVRQPYNEQFF,TGTGCCAGCAGCCATGTTAGGCAGCCCTACAATGAGCAGTTCTTC,NA,NA,TRBV7-4,TRBJ2-1
CASSSPPGTSGPGELFF,TGTGCCAGCAGCTCTCCCCCCGGGACTAGCGGGCCAGGGGAGCTGTTTTTT,TRBD2,many,TRBV7-2,TRBJ2-2
CASSRDGGTGGLLERDTQYF,TGTGCCAGCAGCCGGGATGGCGGGACTGGGGGTTTACTCGAAAGAGATACGCAGTATTTT,NA,NA,TRBV7-2,TRBJ2-3
CASSLEASVTYEQYF,TGTGCCAGCAGCCTAGAGGCTAGCGTCACCTACGAGCAGTACTTC,NA,few,TRBV7-2,TRBJ2-7
CASTPSGRAGSYEQFF,TGTGCCAGCACTCCCAGCGGGAGGGCCGGGTCGTATGAGCAGTTCTTC,TRBD2,NA,TRBV6-5,TRBJ2-1
CASSVGHTSSGNTIYF,TGTGCCAGCAGCGTGGGACACACTAGCTCTGGAAACACCATATATTTT,NA,few,TRBV5-4,TRBJ1-3
CASSPMAGDSNQPQHF,TGTGCCAGCAGCCCTATGGCCGGGGATAGCAATCAGCCCCAGCATTTT,NA,NA,TRBV7-6,TRBJ1-5
CASSHATGGGYTF,TGCGCCAGCAGCCACGCGACAGGGGGAGGCTACACCTTC,TRBD1,many,TRBV4-1,TRBJ1-2
CASSLLEGPQHF,TGTGCCAGCAGTCTCCTCGAGGGACCCCAGCATTTT,NA,NA,TRBV27,TRBJ1-5
CASSQPGLSYEQYF,TGTGCCAGCAGTCAACCAGGACTCTCCTACGAGCAGTACTTC,NA,NA,TRBV28,TRBJ2-7
CASRLTPGPTGSPLHF,TGTGCCAGCCGGCTCACTCCGGGCCCTACGGGTTCACCCCTCCACTTT,NA,NA,TRBV6-8,TRBJ1-6
CASSWGAQETQYF,TGCGCCAGCAGCTGGGGGGCCCAAGAGACCCAGTACTTC,NA,NA,TRBV5-1,TRBJ2-5
CSASSGVNQPQHF,TGCAGTGCTAGTTCAGGGGTCAATCAGCCCCAGCATTTT,NA,NA,TRBV20-1,TRBJ1-5
CASSEVGFYYEQYF,TGTGCCAGCAGTGAAGTGGGCTTCTACTACGAGCAGTACTTC,NA,NA,TRBV2,TRBJ2-7
CASSFVQGFNQPQHF,TGTGCCAGCAGTTTCGTGCAGGGTTTCAATCAGCCCCAGCATTTT,NA,NA,TRBV28,TRBJ1-5
CATSGQGGRPSNEKLFF,TGTGCCACCTCGGGACAGGGGGGACGCCCTAGTAATGAAAAACTGTTTTTT,TRBD1,NA,TRBV10-3,TRBJ1-4
CASSWRLADSYEQYF,TGTGCCAGCAGCTGGCGACTAGCGGACTCCTACGAGCAGTACTTC,TRBD2,few,TRBV5-4,TRBJ2-7
CASSRWSGHTGELFF,TGTGCCAGCAGTCGTTGGTCGGGGCACACCGGGGAGCTGTTTTTT,NA,few,TRBV7-2,TRBJ2-2
CASSTDGRNTEAFF,TGTGCCAGCAGTACCGACGGTAGAAACACTGAAGCTTTCTTT,NA,many,TRBV6-5,TRBJ1-1
CAWSGVTGELFF,TGTGCCTGGTCAGGGGTCACCGGGGAGCTGTTTTTT,NA,NA,TRBV30,TRBJ2-2
CASSTTGGYFHEQFF,TGTGCCAGCAGTACCACCGGAGGTTATTTCCATGAGCAGTTCTTC,NA,many,TRBV27,TRBJ2-1
CASSSPAGFASGSIYTQYF,TGTGCCAGCAGTTCACCGGCCGGATTCGCTAGCGGGAGTATTTATACGCAGTATTTT,TRBD2,many,TRBV28,TRBJ2-3
CSARGQTGETQYF,TGCAGTGCTAGAGGACAGACCGGGGAGACCCAGTACTTC,NA,NA,TRBV20-1,TRBJ2-5